The next 5 T cell receptor beta chains were all read from a single sample in a study of blood T cell repertoires in COVID-19 (dated by TCRdb to 2018 to 2021). The method behind the library was the immunoSEQ multiplex PCR assay. TCRdb carries this immuneACCESS record with in-frame sequences only. Its versions omit some clonotypes, under half of them owing to an unresolved V gene in the studies checked, with the rest unexplained. The sample table shows roughly 400,000 clones, and around nine tenths are seen once. The ten largest clones capture roughly 10% of the sample. Material for sequencing was PBMCs or T cells enriched from blood (not recorded which). The receptors here all came from a woman aged 50 to 65 who had recovered from COVID-19.

This chain connects TRBV12-3 or TRBV12-4 to TRBJ1-1; D unclear. CDR3 length equals 12 residues. Trimming stripped 0 bases from V and 4 bases from J, with 3 bases between. The chain's CDR3 is CASSLARTEAFF. The CDR3 bases are TGTGCCAGCAGTTTAGCCCGCACTGAAGCTTTCTTT.

The chain combines TRBV11-2 with TRBJ2-3; 10 nucleotides agree with TRBD2. V lost 4 bases to trimming and J lost 7 bases; unmatched junction nucleotides: 20. This CDR3 is 19 amino acids long. CDR1 is SGHAT, CDR2 FQNNGV, per germline. CDR3 sequence (DNA): TGTGCCAGCAGCTCTCCTGAGATACCTAGCGGGGGTACACACCATACGCAGTATTTT. Protein sequence: CASSSPEIPSGGTHHTQYF.

A remark on this clone: An end of the junction does not agree with germline; a read error may underlie this. The genes are TRBV30 and TRBJ1-5; D is perhaps TRBD1 (5 bases). Germline CDR1 reads GTSNPN; CDR2 reads SVGIG (reference sequence). The CDR3 covers 14 residues. CDR3 sequence: CAWSLGGDHQSQHF. DNA for the CDR3: TGTGCCTGGAGTCTAGGAGGGGACCATCAGTCCCAGCATTTT. The whole variable domain, filled in from reference TRBV30 and TRBJ1-5, reads SQTIHQWPATLVQPVGSPLSLECTVEGTSNPNLYWYRQAAGRGLQLLFYSVGIGQISSEVPQNLSASRPQDRQFILSSKKLLLSDSGFYLCAWSLGGDHQSQHFGDGTRLSIL.

The chain employs TRBV11-2 and TRBJ1-1, with D perhaps TRBD1 (5 bases). The V gene lost 5 bases and the J gene lost 0 bases, with 16 bases spanning the gap. The CDR3 spans 16 residues. The germline V gene has CDR1 SGHAT and CDR2 FQNNGV. This chain's CDR3 is CASSLAPDSMNTEAFF. CDR3 bases: TGTGCCAGCAGCCTGGCCCCCGACAGCATGAACACTGAAGCTTTCTTT.

This chain uses TRBV7-8 with TRBJ2-7, with a weak D call TRBD1 (6 bases). With 5 bases removed from V and 0 bases from J, the gap between germline ends came to 17 bases. From germline, CDR1 is SGHVS and CDR2 FQNEAQ. This CDR3 contains 16 residues. The CDR3 DNA sequence: TGTGCCAGCAGCCTCGGACAGACACAATACTCCTACGAGCAGTACTTC. Amino acids: CASSLGQTQYSYEQYF.